This entry lists 8 T cell receptor beta chains sequenced from one sample in a study of blood T cell repertoires in COVID-19. The table came from immunoSEQ multiplex PCR; TCRdb's copy has only in-frame clones and leaves some out. The profile shows tens of thousands of clones, about nine tenths of them singletons. What was sequenced was peripheral blood. The receptors derive from a man aged 50-59 years with active COVID-19.

The rearrangement links TRBV19 to TRBJ2-5; the D gene is possibly TRBD1 (6 bases). The CDR3 sequence is 14 residues long. Per germline, CDR1 LNHDA and CDR2 SQIVND (reference sequence). Trimming left V 3 bases short and J 1 base short, with 9 bases between. This CDR3 reads CASSISGAQETQYF. The DNA of the CDR3 is TGTGCCAGTAGTATTTCAGGGGCCCAAGAGACCCAGTACTTC.

The chain links TRBV11-1 to TRBJ1-4; weak D call: TRBD1 (6 bases). CDR1 and CDR2 from the germline V gene are SGHAT and FQDESV (reference sequence). V was pared by 3 bases and J by 8 bases, with 13 bases between. The CDR3 has 14 amino acids. The CDR3 DNA follows: TGTGCCAGCAGCTTTCGGGGGGCTCAGGAAAAACTGTTTTTT. This translates into CASSFRGAQEKLFF.

The V and J genes are TRBV30 and TRBJ1-4; no definite D call. V gave up 5 bases and J gave up 7 bases, with 8 bases separating them. This CDR3 region has 11 residues. CDR1 is GTSNPN, CDR2 SVGIG, per germline (reference sequence). The CDR3 reads CAWDAIEKLFF. DNA for the CDR3: TGTGCCTGGGACGCGATTGAAAAACTGTTTTTT.

The table lists this clone with a few counts. The V and J genes are TRBV29-1 and TRBJ1-4; no firm D call. CDR3 length equals 14 residues. CDR1 and CDR2 from the germline V gene are SQVTM and ANQGSEA. V dropped 1 base and J dropped 8 bases, with 14 bases sitting between them. CDR3 coding DNA: TGCAGCGTTGAAGCCTCTCCAGACGGGGAAAAACTGTTTTTT. This sequence encodes CSVEASPDGEKLFF.

V usage is TRBV10-1 and J usage is TRBJ2-4; 10 nucleotides line up with TRBD2. The CDR3 length is 14 residues. Germline CDR1 reads WNHNN; CDR2 reads SYGVQD (reference sequence). Trimming took 5 bases from V and 5 from J; bases not matched to a gene: 3. For the CDR3, the DNA is TGCGCCAGCAGTCTAGCGGGGGAGGAAAACATTCAGTACTTC. This codes for CASSLAGEENIQYF.

The chain joins TRBV4-1 to TRBJ2-2; the D gene is possibly TRBD2 (7 bases). The ends were cut back, 0 bases at V and 7 bases at J, with 15 bases in the middle. Per germline, CDR1 MGHRA and CDR2 YSYEKL. CDR3 length: 16 residues. The CDR3 reads CASSQDGGGAIGELFF. In nucleotides, the CDR3 is TGCGCCAGCAGCCAAGACGGAGGGGGGGCCATCGGGGAGCTGTTTTTT.

This rearrangement joins TRBV3-1 (or the pseudogene TRBV3-2) to TRBJ2-1; 9 nucleotides line up with TRBD2. The germline CDR1 and CDR2 sequences are LGHDT and YNNKEL (reference sequence). The CDR3 totals 16 residues. The J segment lost 7 bases and the V segment lost 1 base, leaving 8 bases of the junction unmatched. The CDR3 nucleotides read TGTGCCAGCAGCCAAGCTGGCGGGGGGGCCGGAAATGAGCAGTTCTTC. Translated: CASSQAGGGAGNEQFF.

The chain joins TRBV7-3 to TRBJ1-6; perhaps TRBD1 as D (6 bases). The CDR3 totals 16 residues. The V gene lost 0 bases and the J gene lost 4 bases, with 10 bases spanning the gap. Germline V gene lookup returns CDR1 SGHTA and CDR2 FQGTGA. CDR3 nucleotides: TGTGCCAGCAGCTTAACGCCCAGGGGTTATAATTCACCCCTCCACTTT. Its protein product is CASSLTPRGYNSPLHF.